The 15 T cell receptor beta chains given below trace back to one sample, sequenced in a study of cytomegalovirus exposure and HLA in healthy donors. Researchers ran the PCR with 60 Vbeta and 13 Jbeta primers. Sequencing was performed with immunoSEQ multiplex PCR; in TCRdb, only in-frame clones are kept and a portion is missing. The repertoire holds 250,000 to 350,000 clones, about four fifths seen once, with roughly 0.31% in the top ten. The material sequenced was PBMCs. These receptors were taken from a girl aged 2-10 years in good health and CMV-seronegative.

V is TRBV6-5 and J is TRBJ1-1; D not resolved. Germline V gives CDR1 MNHEY, CDR2 SVGAGI. The CDR3 consists of 11 residues. Trimming pared 5 bases from V and 5 bases from J, leaving 6 bases between. CDR3 region: CASSAVTEAFF. In DNA, the CDR3 is TGTGCCAGCAGTGCAGTAACTGAAGCTTTCTTT.

The rearrangement joins TRBV7-8 to TRBJ2-7; D perhaps matches TRBD2 (6 bases). V lost 5 bases, J lost 7 bases, and 18 bases lay in between. Germline V gene lookup returns CDR1 SGHVS and CDR2 FQNEAQ. This CDR3 has 14 amino acids. CDR3 sequence reads: CASSARALRGEQYF. The CDR3 nucleotides are TGTGCCAGCAGCGCCCGGGCCCTTCGGGGGGAGCAGTACTTC.

CDR3 sequence reads: CASSRTPPGDTEAFF. As DNA, the CDR3 is TGTGCCAGCAGTCGGACCCCGCCAGGGGACACTGAAGCTTTCTTT. V and J are TRBV28 and TRBJ1-1; the D gene is possibly TRBD1 (6 bases). CDR1 and CDR2 (germline): MDHEN, SYDVKM. The CDR3 has 15 residues. The ends were cut back, 5 bases at V and 3 bases at J, with 16 bases in the middle. The variable domain in full, with the rest retrieved from reference TRBV28 and TRBJ1-1, is DVKVTQSSRYLVKRTGEKVFLECVQDMDHENMFWYRQDPGLGLRLIYFSYDVKMKEKGDIPEGYSVSREKKERFSLILESASTNQTSMYLCASSRTPPGDTEAFFGQGTRLTVV.

V is TRBV4-2 and J is TRBJ2-1, with 15 bases matching TRBD2. V shed 4 bases, J shed 3 bases, and the junction held 1 base outside the gene matches. Germline CDR1 reads LGHNA; CDR2 reads YNFKEQ. The CDR3 runs to 16 residues. The CDR3 DNA sequence: TGTGCCAGCAGCCCGGGACTAGCGGGAGGCTACAATGAGCAGTTCTTC. It yields the protein CASSPGLAGGYNEQFF.

This clone was seen just once. The rearrangement uses TRBV27 and TRBJ1-4; TRBD1 is a possible D gene (6 bases). This CDR3 contains 18 residues. V shed 0 bases and J shed 7 bases, with 21 bases lying between them. Germline V gives CDR1 MNHEY, CDR2 SMNVEV (reference sequence). CDR3 amino acids: CASSLSAGDQGLGEKLFF. As DNA, the CDR3 is TGTGCCAGCAGTTTATCGGCAGGGGATCAGGGTTTGGGTGAAAAACTGTTTTTT.

J is TRBJ2-1 and V is TRBV13, with a possible D match to TRBD1 (5 bases). Trimming shortened V by 3 bases and J by 6 bases, and 9 bases separated the two germline ends. Germline CDR1 PRHDT, CDR2 FYEKMQ (reference sequence). The CDR3 is 13 amino acids. The CDR3 DNA sequence: TGTGCCAGCAGCTTTCAGGGATTCAATGAGCAGTTCTTC. Translating gives CASSFQGFNEQFF.

This sequence joins TRBV6-5 and TRBJ1-2, with TRBD1 identical over 8 bases. Germline V CDR1 and CDR2: MNHEY, SVGAGI. V gave up 1 base and J gave up 0 bases; unmatched junction bases: 4. The CDR3 covers 16 residues. The DNA of the CDR3 is TGTGCCAGCAGTTACTTACAGGGGGTTTCTAACTATGGCTACACCTTC. Residues: CASSYLQGVSNYGYTF.

The chain links TRBV6-5 to TRBJ1-5, with D unclear. Germline V gives CDR1 MNHEY, CDR2 SVGAGI. The CDR3 spans 13 residues. V was shortened by 2 bases and J by 4 bases, with 6 bases between the two germline ends. The CDR3 here is CASSYGQNQPQHF. In DNA, the CDR3 is TGTGCCAGCAGTTACGGTCAGAATCAGCCCCAGCATTTT.

The genes are TRBV5-1 and TRBJ2-5, with D possibly being TRBD2 (7 bases). The CDR3 is made up of 16 amino acids. The germline CDR1 and CDR2 sequences are SGHRS and YFSETQ. The germline V and J ends were trimmed by 2 bases and 3 bases, with 17 bases remaining between them. CDR3 loop: CASSFPVSGDKETQYF. CDR3 in DNA: TGCGCCAGCAGCTTTCCCGTAAGCGGGGACAAAGAGACCCAGTACTTC.

The gene calls are TRBV5-1 and TRBJ2-7, with D possibly matching TRBD2 (6 bases). V shed 6 bases and J shed 6 bases, with 19 bases lying between them. CDR1 SGHRS and CDR2 YFSETQ come from the germline V gene. This CDR3 contains 14 residues. The CDR3 loop is CASNSGQWGSEQYF. The CDR3 nucleotides are TGCGCCAGCAATAGCGGACAATGGGGGTCCGAGCAGTACTTC.

This chain joins TRBV10-3 and TRBJ2-6; 12 bases are a match to TRBD1. Germline trimming cut 7 bases from V and 2 bases from J; bases unmatched to any gene: 6. Germline V gives CDR1 ENHRY, CDR2 SYGVKD. The CDR3 length is 17 residues. The CDR3 here is CAITPGQGAAGANVLTF. DNA for the CDR3: TGTGCCATCACCCCGGGACAGGGGGCAGCTGGGGCCAACGTCCTGACTTTC.

The gene calls are TRBV11-3 and TRBJ2-3, with 14 bases fitting TRBD2. Germline CDR1 SGHNT, CDR2 YENEEA. The CDR3 extends over 19 amino acids. After removal of 1 base from V and 0 bases from J, the junction contained 6 bases not matched to a gene. The CDR3 bases are TGTGCCAGCAGCTTAGGGACTAGCGGGGGGACTCTTAGCACAGATACGCAGTATTTT. Its translation: CASSLGTSGGTLSTDTQYF.

The J gene is TRBJ2-2, the V gene TRBV7-8; 8 nucleotides agree with TRBD2. The CDR3 has 20 amino acids. Looked up from germline, CDR1 is SGHVS and CDR2 is FQNEAQ. The V gene end was trimmed by 6 bases and the J gene end by 5 bases; junction bases not matched to a gene: 23. The CDR3 coding sequence is TGTGCCAGCAGAGCCCCGAATCTTCGGGGGGGAAGTATATGGACCGGGGAGCTGTTTTTT. Its translation is CASRAPNLRGGSIWTGELFF.

The chain recombines TRBV6-5 with TRBJ2-2; D unclear. V lost 5 bases and J lost 0, with 10 bases in between. The CDR3 sequence is 15 residues long. Germline V gives CDR1 MNHEY, CDR2 SVGAGI. Here the CDR3 reads CASSALIANTGELFF. The CDR3 DNA reads as TGTGCCAGCAGTGCCCTAATCGCGAACACCGGGGAGCTGTTTTTT.

This chain links TRBV28 with TRBJ1-1, with a weak D call TRBD1 (6 bases). CDR1 is MDHEN, CDR2 SYDVKM, per germline. The CDR3 covers 13 residues. V dropped 5 bases and J dropped 6 bases, with 13 bases sitting between them. The CDR3 is CASSLDSLSEAFF. Here the CDR3 DNA reads TGTGCCAGCAGTCTGGACAGTCTTTCTGAAGCTTTCTTT.